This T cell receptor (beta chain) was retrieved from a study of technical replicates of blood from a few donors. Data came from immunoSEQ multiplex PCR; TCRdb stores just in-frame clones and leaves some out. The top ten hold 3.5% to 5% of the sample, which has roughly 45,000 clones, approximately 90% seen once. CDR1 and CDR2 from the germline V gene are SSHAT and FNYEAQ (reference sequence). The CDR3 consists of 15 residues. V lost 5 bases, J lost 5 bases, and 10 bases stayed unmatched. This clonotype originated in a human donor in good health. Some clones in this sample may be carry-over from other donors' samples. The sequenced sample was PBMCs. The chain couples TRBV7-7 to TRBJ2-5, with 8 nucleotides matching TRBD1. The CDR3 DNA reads TGTGCCAGCAGCACCGCAGGGGGCGCTTGGGAGACCCAGTACTTC. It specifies CASSTAGGAWETQYF.